This T cell receptor (beta chain) was identified in a study of T cell changes during pregnancy in multiple sclerosis. Trimming cost V 0 bases and J 2 bases, with 13 bases left between them. Germline V CDR1 and CDR2: SQVTM, ANQGSEA. CDR3 length: 15 amino acids. Assay: immunoSEQ multiplex PCR; the TCRdb copy retains only in-frame clones and omits some. Of approximately 48,000 clones detected, under 95% appear once; the ten largest clones hold approximately 5%. The TCR originated in a female donor with multiple sclerosis, enrolled in a pregnancy study. The chain links TRBV29-1 to TRBJ2-5, with D unclear. This specimen was CD8+ T cells from peripheral blood mononuclear cells, taken before pregnancy. CDR3 amino acids: CSVEDRGNYQETQYF. CDR3 coding DNA: TGCAGCGTTGAAGATCGAGGCAACTATCAAGAGACCCAGTACTTC.